This T cell receptor (beta chain) was found in a study of Ad26.COV2.S vaccination and SARS-CoV-2 variants. Trimming removed 8 bases at V and 3 bases at J, with 11 bases between. This CDR3 contains 13 residues. Only in-frame clones appear in the TCRdb table, and some are missing; sequencing was by immunoSEQ multiplex PCR. The data show hundreds of thousands of clones, 87% seen once. Documented treatment: some 20 received Ad26.COV2.S at low or high dose, single or two shots; several received placebo; per-sample allocation not given. Sample collection was performed on day 63 after the first vaccine or placebo injection.

The receptor's source is a person aged 18-65 years who received the Ad26.COV2.S COVID-19 vaccine or a placebo. The V and J genes are TRBV12-3 or TRBV12-4 and TRBJ2-1; possibly TRBD1 or TRBD2 for D (6 bases each). Sequences were derived from peripheral blood, sampled in a trial of Ad26.COV2.S vaccine versus placebo. The CDR3 protein is CASGGGVYNEQFF. Here the CDR3 DNA reads TGTGCCAGCGGAGGGGGTGTCTACAATGAGCAGTTCTTC.